This paragraph reports one T cell receptor (beta chain). Its antigen is not identified. Additional DNA sequences in this sample encode the identical CDR3. These data belong to a study of OX40 agonist ivuxolimab in advanced cancers. Whole-study findings and limits: On average, a greater number of expanded clones characterised CD8+ T cells relative to CD4+.

Assay used: immunoSEQ multiplex PCR; TCRdb lists only in-frame clones, some missing. Of 49,000 or so clones in the sample, 70% to 85% are singletons; the top ten hold roughly 2.5%. Sequencing was performed on CD4+ or CD8+ T cells sorted from blood, taken in a trial of the OX40 agonist ivuxolimab. The TCR originated in an adult with an advanced solid tumor such as melanoma, head and neck, liver or kidney cancer.

The CDR3 reads CASSLQGNQPQHF. DNA of the CDR3: TGTGCCAGCAGCTTGCAGGGGAATCAGCCCCAGCATTTT. The J gene is TRBJ1-5, the V gene TRBV7-2; D might be TRBD1 (6 bases). This CDR3 contains 13 residues. V dropped 3 bases and J dropped 4 bases, with 7 bases sitting between them. Germline CDR1 and CDR2: SGHTA and FQGNSA.